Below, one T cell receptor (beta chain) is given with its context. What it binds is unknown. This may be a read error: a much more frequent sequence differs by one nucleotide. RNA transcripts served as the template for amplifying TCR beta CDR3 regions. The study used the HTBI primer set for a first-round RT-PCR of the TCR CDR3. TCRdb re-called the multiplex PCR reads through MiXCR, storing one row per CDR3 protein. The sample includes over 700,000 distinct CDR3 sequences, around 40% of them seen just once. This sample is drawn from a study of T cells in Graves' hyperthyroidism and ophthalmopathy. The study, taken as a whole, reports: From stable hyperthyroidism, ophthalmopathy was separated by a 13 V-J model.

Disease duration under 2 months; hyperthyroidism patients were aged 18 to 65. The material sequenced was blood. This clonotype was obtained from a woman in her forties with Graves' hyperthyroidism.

Written as DNA, the CDR3 is TGTGCCATCAGTGGGGGGGTGAACACTGAAGCTCTCTTT. Translation: CAISGGVNTEALF. This sequence joins TRBV10-3 and TRBJ1-1, with D perhaps matching TRBD1 (5 bases). The CDR3 has 13 residues. CDR1 and CDR2 (germline): ENHRY, SYGVKD.